This entry is about one T cell receptor (beta chain). Its antigen is undetermined. These data come from a study of identical twins' blood T cells. Reared together, all three twin pairs probably met the same infectious agents and vaccines. Overall study results and limits: Out-of-frame TCRbeta clonotypes reportedly had markedly more similar V usage in twins than unrelated donors. Each donor's most abundant TCRbeta clonotypes shared more CDR3 sequences with her twin than unrelated donors.

CDR1 SGHDN and CDR2 FVKESK come from the germline V gene. Trimming pared 10 bases from V and 0 bases from J, leaving 18 bases between. The CDR3 consists of 15 residues. In the original analysis: Each library had roughly 2.2 to 4 million CDR3 reads and about 100,000 to nearly 500,000 clonotypes. One entry per CDR3 protein results from TCRdb running MiXCR on the 5' RACE reads. TCRdb, rather than the study authors, made the V and J calls. Of 350,000 to 400,000 distinct CDR3 sequences in the sample, over 25% were seen once. This sequence originates from a woman aged 18 to 55 in good health. J is TRBJ1-1 and V is TRBV14; tentative D call: TRBD1 (5 bases). Sequenced material: PBMCs. The DNA for the CDR3 is TGTGCCACCACAACCGGGGCCGAAATGAACACTGAAGCTTTCTTT. As protein: CATTTGAEMNTEAFF.